This is a list of T cell receptor beta chains from one sample in a study of shared clonotypes between healthy human individuals. The table came from immunoSEQ multiplex PCR; TCRdb's copy has only in-frame clones and leaves some out. The table lists about 2.1 million clones, around 95% of them singletons, with approximately 1.6% in the top ten. The material sequenced was naive CD8+ T cells from PBMCs. The receptors shown here come from a young man in good health. Some clones in this sample may be carry-over from other donors' samples. Each CDR3 is given with its conserved first and last residue.

V gene,CDR3 protein
TRBV4-1,CASSQDLGTSYEQYF
TRBV6-1,CASSVLGTGYNTEAFF
TRBV5-4,CASSSDRAYEQYF
TRBV11-3,CASSKTGTGGAGNQPQHF
TRBV15,CATSRSNSYEQYF
TRBV29-1,CSVAVVGTEAFF
TRBV9,CASSAGAYNEQFF
TRBV11-2,CASSSGTGASYNEQFF
TRBV6-1,CASSENHSLKYF
TRBV29-1,CSARTSRTDTQYF
TRBV9,CASSVVDRAPTYEQYF
TRBV6-1,CASSDDRYNQPQHF
TRBV28,CASTLGEADTQYF
TRBV30,CAWSLTGSSYEQYF
TRBV7-9,CASSYLASGRGEQYF
TRBV9,CASSPPRSLAWNEQFF
TRBV9,CASSVATGITYEQYF
TRBV5-1,CASSLMSSGKVYNEQFF
TRBV27,CASSPGLGPYEQYF
TRBV28,CASSFLGYNTYEQYF
TRBV4-1,CASSLRQGGETQYF
TRBV29-1,CSVGETDQFLGYTF
TRBV28,CASSIRQGGTNEKLFF
TRBV25-1,CASSDNEQFF
TRBV11-2,CASSLRREWSTDTQYF
TRBV19,CATLPGALSNQPQHF
TRBV27,CASSPTPDEQYF
TRBV11-3,CASSPRYPADTQYF
TRBV2,CASSRTGPYEKLFF
TRBV19,CASGGRDRSYEQYF
TRBV18,CASSPPELPQETQYF